This T cell receptor beta chain came from a study of shared clonotypes between healthy human individuals. Findings of the study overall: It was expected that sequencing depth would affect clonotype sharing among donors. Clonotypes which were not shared had lower generation probabilities than clonotypes that all four donors shared. The study sampled only blood, and tissue repertoires likely differ.

Repertoires were generated with immunoSEQ multiplex PCR, while TCRdb's copy carries only in-frame clones and drops some. Of about 2.1 million clones in the sample, just under 95% are singletons; the top ten hold approximately 1.6%. With respect to this clone: As yet, its antigen is unknown.

There are 13 residues in the CDR3. Between the trimmed V and J ends, which lost 4 bases and 6 bases, there was a span of 12 bases. Germline V CDR1 and CDR2: SGDLS, YYNGEE. CD45RO-negative cells were positively selected for CCR7, leaving out terminally differentiated effector memory CD45RA+ cells. All donors were Caucasian adults living in Nashville, Tennessee. The receptor was isolated from a man aged 18-30 years in good health. Some clones in this sample may be carry-over from other donors' samples. Sequenced sample: naive CD8+ T cells from PBMCs. V usage is TRBV9 and J usage is TRBJ2-3, with D perhaps TRBD2 (6 bases). The CDR3 is CASSHYRGDTQYF. The CDR3 region has the DNA TGTGCCAGCAGCCACTACCGGGGGGATACGCAGTATTTT.